These T cell receptor beta chains were read from a single sample in a study of Graves' ophthalmopathy and Graves' hyperthyroidism. TCRdb analysed the multiplex PCR reads with MiXCR anew, one entry per CDR3 protein. The sample yields approximately 640,000 distinct CDR3 sequences, over 40% seen once. What was sequenced was peripheral blood. These TCRs come from an adult man with Graves' ophthalmopathy. CDR3s include the opening cysteine and the closing phenylalanine or tryptophan. The D gene is left open where the match is weak. Rows give clone size only sometimes, using once, few, many, or a class for an expanded clone.

cdr3_aa: CSVVGYNTEAFF; cdr3_nt: TGCAGCGTCGTAGGGTACAACACTGAAGCTTTCTTT; clone_size: NA; d_call: NA; cdr3_length: 12; j_call: TRBJ1-1; v_call: TRBV29-1
cdr3_aa: CASSLVSQRNTEAFF; cdr3_nt: TGCGCCAGCAGCTTGGTCTCTCAGAGGAACACTGAAGCTTTCTTT; clone_size: many; d_call: NA; cdr3_length: 15; j_call: TRBJ1-1; v_call: TRBV5-1
cdr3_aa: CASSGTGGTEAFF; cdr3_nt: TGTGCCAGCAGTGGGACAGGGGGCACTGAAGCTTTCTTT; clone_size: many; d_call: TRBD1; cdr3_length: 13; j_call: TRBJ1-1; v_call: TRBV5-1
cdr3_aa: CASSLVQGEETQYF; cdr3_nt: TGTGCCAGCAGTTTAGTACAGGGTGAAGAGACCCAGTACTTC; clone_size: many; d_call: NA; cdr3_length: 14; j_call: TRBJ2-5; v_call: TRBV12-3/TRBV12-4
cdr3_aa: CASSQAGLADYEQYF; cdr3_nt: TGCGCCAGCAGCCAAGCAGGACTAGCGGACTACGAGCAGTACTTC; clone_size: NA; d_call: TRBD2; cdr3_length: 15; j_call: TRBJ2-7; v_call: TRBV4-1
cdr3_aa: CASSHGRREAFF; cdr3_nt: TGTGCCAGCAGCCACGGACGACGAGAAGCTTTCTTT; clone_size: many; d_call: NA; cdr3_length: 12; j_call: TRBJ1-1; v_call: TRBV3-1
cdr3_aa: CAWTGLAGAGETQYF; cdr3_nt: TGTGCCTGGACCGGTCTAGCGGGAGCGGGAGAGACCCAGTACTTC; clone_size: NA; d_call: TRBD2; cdr3_length: 15; j_call: TRBJ2-5; v_call: TRBV30
cdr3_aa: CASSPPALVHLSNSGANVLTF; cdr3_nt: TGTGCCAGCAGCCCCCCCGCCCTCGTCCACCTGTCAAACTCTGGGGCCAACGTCCTGACTTTC; clone_size: NA; d_call: NA; cdr3_length: 21; j_call: TRBJ2-6; v_call: TRBV7-9
cdr3_aa: CAIRNTGSSTDTQYF; cdr3_nt: TGTGCCATCAGAAACACAGGGTCGAGCACAGATACGCAGTATTTT; clone_size: NA; d_call: NA; cdr3_length: 15; j_call: TRBJ2-3; v_call: TRBV10-3
cdr3_aa: CSVEGTATYEQYF; cdr3_nt: TGCAGCGTTGAAGGGACAGCGACCTACGAGCAGTACTTC; clone_size: NA; d_call: NA; cdr3_length: 13; j_call: TRBJ2-7; v_call: TRBV29-1
cdr3_aa: CSASDIYNSPLHF; cdr3_nt: TGCAGTGCCTCCGATATCTATAATTCACCCCTCCACTTT; clone_size: NA; d_call: NA; cdr3_length: 13; j_call: TRBJ1-6; v_call: TRBV20-1
cdr3_aa: CASSLGQGSRQYF; cdr3_nt: TGCGCCAGCAGCTTGGGACAGGGTTCTCGGCAGTACTTC; clone_size: NA; d_call: TRBD1; cdr3_length: 13; j_call: TRBJ2-7; v_call: TRBV5-1
cdr3_aa: CASSLEASEAFF; cdr3_nt: TGTGCCAGCAGCTTAGAAGCCAGTGAAGCTTTCTTT; clone_size: many; d_call: NA; cdr3_length: 12; j_call: TRBJ1-1; v_call: TRBV7-9
cdr3_aa: CASSLNTNQSQHF; cdr3_nt: TGTGCCAGCAGCTTGAACACTAATCAGTCCCAGCATTTT; clone_size: NA; d_call: NA; cdr3_length: 13; j_call: TRBJ1-5; v_call: TRBV5-8
cdr3_aa: CASSDLNQPRHF; cdr3_nt: TGCGCCAGCAGTGACCTCAATCAGCCCCGGCATTTT; clone_size: NA; d_call: NA; cdr3_length: 12; j_call: TRBJ1-5; v_call: TRBV10-2
cdr3_aa: CASIEAILTVNEAFF; cdr3_nt: TGTGCCAGCATTGAAGCAATTTTGACAGTTAATGAAGCCTTCTTT; clone_size: NA; d_call: NA; cdr3_length: 15; j_call: TRBJ1-1; v_call: TRBV2
cdr3_aa: CASSSGQGPSYEQYF; cdr3_nt: TGTGCCAGCAGCTCCGGACAGGGTCCCTCCTACGAGCAGTACTTC; clone_size: NA; d_call: TRBD1; cdr3_length: 15; j_call: TRBJ2-7; v_call: TRBV7-8
cdr3_aa: CASRTGQGGYTIYF; cdr3_nt: TGTGCCAGCAGAACGGGACAGGGGGGCTACACCATATATTTT; clone_size: NA; d_call: TRBD1; cdr3_length: 14; j_call: TRBJ1-3; v_call: TRBV2
cdr3_aa: CAIGTSGLTDTQYF; cdr3_nt: TGTGCCATTGGGACTAGCGGGCTCACAGATACGCAGTATTTT; clone_size: NA; d_call: TRBD2; cdr3_length: 14; j_call: TRBJ2-3; v_call: TRBV10-3
cdr3_aa: CASSLGDGGGQPQHF; cdr3_nt: TGTGCCAGCTCACTCGGAGATGGGGGAGGACAGCCCCAGCATTTT; clone_size: few; d_call: NA; cdr3_length: 15; j_call: TRBJ1-5; v_call: TRBV7-2
cdr3_aa: CASSQRPPGLALYEQYF; cdr3_nt: TGCGCCAGCAGCCAACGACCCCCCGGGCTAGCTCTCTACGAGCAGTACTTC; clone_size: few; d_call: NA; cdr3_length: 17; j_call: TRBJ2-7; v_call: TRBV11-2
cdr3_aa: CASSEQGTERYEQYF; cdr3_nt: TGTGCCAGCAGTGAACAAGGGACAGAACGATACGAGCAGTACTTC; clone_size: NA; d_call: TRBD1; cdr3_length: 15; j_call: TRBJ2-7; v_call: TRBV2
cdr3_aa: CATGTGGDNYGYTF; cdr3_nt: TGTGCCACCGGTACGGGGGGGGATAACTATGGCTACACCTTC; clone_size: NA; d_call: NA; cdr3_length: 14; j_call: TRBJ1-2; v_call: TRBV24-1
cdr3_aa: CSAWTANYGYTF; cdr3_nt: TGCAGTGCCTGGACAGCTAACTATGGCTACACCTTC; clone_size: NA; d_call: NA; cdr3_length: 12; j_call: TRBJ1-2; v_call: TRBV20-1
cdr3_aa: CASLGSRGANVLTF; cdr3_nt: TGTGCCTCACTCGGTAGCCGCGGGGCCAACGTCCTGACTTTC; clone_size: NA; d_call: NA; cdr3_length: 14; j_call: TRBJ2-6; v_call: TRBV10-3
cdr3_aa: CASSLGTGDYTF; cdr3_nt: TGTGCCAGCAGCTTAGGGACAGGGGATTACACCTTC; clone_size: NA; d_call: TRBD1; cdr3_length: 12; j_call: TRBJ1-2; v_call: TRBV7-9
cdr3_aa: CASSKQGANEKLFF; cdr3_nt: TGTGCCAGTAGTAAACAGGGGGCTAATGAAAAACTGTTTTTT; clone_size: NA; d_call: TRBD1; cdr3_length: 14; j_call: TRBJ1-4; v_call: TRBV19
cdr3_aa: CASSYNGGEDSPLHF; cdr3_nt: TGTGCCAGCAGTTACAATGGGGGTGAAGATTCACCCCTCCACTTT; clone_size: NA; d_call: NA; cdr3_length: 15; j_call: TRBJ1-6; v_call: TRBV10-3
cdr3_aa: CATSRDRRTYNEQFF; cdr3_nt: TGTGCCACCAGCAGAGACCGGAGGACCTACAATGAGCAGTTCTTC; clone_size: NA; d_call: NA; cdr3_length: 15; j_call: TRBJ2-1; v_call: TRBV15
cdr3_aa: CASSNDPHPGNEKLFF; cdr3_nt: TGTGCCAGCAGCAACGATCCCCACCCGGGCAATGAAAAACTGTTTTTT; clone_size: few; d_call: NA; cdr3_length: 16; j_call: TRBJ1-4; v_call: TRBV5-6
cdr3_aa: CASSDAEGARDEKLFF; cdr3_nt: TGTGCCAGCAGTGATGCAGAAGGGGCGCGTGATGAAAAACTGTTTTTT; clone_size: NA; d_call: NA; cdr3_length: 16; j_call: TRBJ1-4; v_call: TRBV10-3
cdr3_aa: CAIRPQGQTNTEAFF; cdr3_nt: TGTGCCATCAGGCCTCAGGGACAGACGAACACTGAAGCTTTCTTT; clone_size: NA; d_call: TRBD1; cdr3_length: 15; j_call: TRBJ1-1; v_call: TRBV10-3
cdr3_aa: CASSASGTYF; cdr3_nt: TGTGCCAGCAGTGCCTCGGGGACTTACTTC; clone_size: NA; d_call: NA; cdr3_length: 10; j_call: TRBJ2-7; v_call: TRBV2
cdr3_aa: CSSSGGAAETQYF; cdr3_nt: TGCAGCTCTAGCGGGGGGGCCGCGGAGACCCAGTACTTC; clone_size: NA; d_call: TRBD2; cdr3_length: 13; j_call: TRBJ2-5; v_call: TRBV29-1
cdr3_aa: CASSRTSGRSSYNEQFF; cdr3_nt: TGTGCCAGCAGTCGGACTAGCGGCCGTAGTTCCTACAATGAGCAGTTCTTC; clone_size: NA; d_call: TRBD2; cdr3_length: 17; j_call: TRBJ2-1; v_call: TRBV11-2